This T cell receptor (beta chain) came from a study of neurological immune-mediated disorders. With regard to this clonotype: The antigen remains unidentified.

Time point noted: longitudinal time-point 2. The CDR3 is made up of 17 amino acids. The V end lost 6 bases, the J end lost 2 bases, and 22 bases lay between the germline ends. Germline V gives CDR1 MDHEN, CDR2 SYDVKM. The cDNA was synthesized by means of template-switch 5'RACE, which was carried out with 10-nucleotide random UMIs. TCRdb independently ran MiXCR on the 5' RACE reads; one entry per CDR3 protein. The sample holds around 90,000 distinct CDR3 sequences; about 13% are singletons and the top ten take about 4.6%. Study-level findings and limits: Expanded clones shared no identical CDR3 amino acid sequences across subjects, which suggested private TCR-beta repertoires in all groups.

Sequenced input: PBMCs. The gene calls are TRBV28 and TRBJ1-2; weak D call: TRBD1 (6 bases). The sequence was obtained from a female donor with HTLV-1-associated myelopathy (HAM/TSP). Here the CDR3 DNA reads TGTGCCAGCAGACCAGGCCCAGGGGAGAAGTTCAACTATGGCTACACCTTC. Encoded protein: CASRPGPGEKFNYGYTF.